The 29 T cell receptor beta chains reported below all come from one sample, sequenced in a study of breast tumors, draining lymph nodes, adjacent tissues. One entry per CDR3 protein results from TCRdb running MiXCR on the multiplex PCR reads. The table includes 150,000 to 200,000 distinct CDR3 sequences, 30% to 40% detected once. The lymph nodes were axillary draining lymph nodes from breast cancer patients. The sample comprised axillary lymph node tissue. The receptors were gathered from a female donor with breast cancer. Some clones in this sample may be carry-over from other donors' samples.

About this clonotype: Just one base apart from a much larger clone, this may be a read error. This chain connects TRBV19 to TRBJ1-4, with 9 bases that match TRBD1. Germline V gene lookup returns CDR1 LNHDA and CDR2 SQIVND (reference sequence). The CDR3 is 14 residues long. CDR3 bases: TGTGCCAGTAGTCAACAGGGGGCAAGTGAAAGACTGTTTTTT. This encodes CASSQQGASERLFF. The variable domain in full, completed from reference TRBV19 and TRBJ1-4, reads DGGITQSPKYLFRKEGQNVTLSCEQNLNHDAMYWYRQDPGQGLRLIYYSQIVNDFQKGDIAEGYSVSREKKESFPLTVTSAQKNPTAFYLCASSQQGASERLFFGSGTQLSVL.

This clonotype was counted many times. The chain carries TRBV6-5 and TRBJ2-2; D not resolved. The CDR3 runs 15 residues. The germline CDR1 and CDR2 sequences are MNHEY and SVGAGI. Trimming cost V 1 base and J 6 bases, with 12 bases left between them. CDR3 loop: CASSYFRATAGELFF. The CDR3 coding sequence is TGTGCCAGCAGTTACTTCCGGGCCACCGCCGGGGAGCTGTTTTTT.

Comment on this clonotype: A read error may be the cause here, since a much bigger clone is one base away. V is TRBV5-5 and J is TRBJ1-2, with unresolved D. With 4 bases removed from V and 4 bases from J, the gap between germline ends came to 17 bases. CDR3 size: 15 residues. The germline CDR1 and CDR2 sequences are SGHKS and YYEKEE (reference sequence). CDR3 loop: CASSRGRAVGYGYTF. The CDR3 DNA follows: TGTGCCAGCAGCCGCGGGCGGGCGGTCGGCTATGGCTACACCTTC.

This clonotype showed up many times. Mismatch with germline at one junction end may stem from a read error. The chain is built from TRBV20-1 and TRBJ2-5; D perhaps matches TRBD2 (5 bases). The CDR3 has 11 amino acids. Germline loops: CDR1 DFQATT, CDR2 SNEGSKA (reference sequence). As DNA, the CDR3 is TGCAGTGCTAGAGACATAGCGTCCCAGTCCTTC. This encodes CSARDIASQSF.

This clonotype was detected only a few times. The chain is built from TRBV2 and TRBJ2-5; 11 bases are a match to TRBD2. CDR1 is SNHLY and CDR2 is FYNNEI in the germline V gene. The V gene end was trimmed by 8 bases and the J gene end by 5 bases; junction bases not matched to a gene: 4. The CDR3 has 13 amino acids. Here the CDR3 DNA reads TGTGCCAGCGGCGCTAGCGGGAGGGAGACCCAGTACTTC. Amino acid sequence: CASGASGRETQYF.

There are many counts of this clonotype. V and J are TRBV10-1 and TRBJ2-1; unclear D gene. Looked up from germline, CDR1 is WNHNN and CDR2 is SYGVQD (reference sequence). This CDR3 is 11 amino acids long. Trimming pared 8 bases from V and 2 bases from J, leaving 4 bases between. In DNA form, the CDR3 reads TGCGCCAGCCCCCCCTACAATGAGCAGTTCTTC. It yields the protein CASPPYNEQFF.

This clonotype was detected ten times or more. The CDR3: CASSYGGPSYEQYF. CDR3 bases: TGTGCCAGCAGTTACGGGGGCCCCTCCTACGAGCAGTACTTC. The chain uses TRBV6-2 or TRBV6-3 and TRBJ2-7, with D possibly TRBD1 on 6 matching bases. This CDR3 spans 14 amino acids. Trimming pared 2 bases from V and 0 bases from J, leaving 8 bases between. Germline V gene lookup returns CDR1 MNHEY and CDR2 SVGEGT.

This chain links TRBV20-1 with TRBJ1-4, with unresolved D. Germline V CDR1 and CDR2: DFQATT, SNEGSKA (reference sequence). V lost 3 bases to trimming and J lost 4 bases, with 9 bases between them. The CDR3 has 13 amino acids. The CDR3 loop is CSARELINEKLFF. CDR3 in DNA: TGCAGTGCTAGGGAGCTTATTAATGAAAAACTGTTTTTT.

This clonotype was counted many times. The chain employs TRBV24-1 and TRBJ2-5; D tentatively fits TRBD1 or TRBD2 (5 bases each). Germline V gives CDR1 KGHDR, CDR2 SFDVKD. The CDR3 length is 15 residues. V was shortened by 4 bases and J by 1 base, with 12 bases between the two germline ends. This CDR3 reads CATSDPGRFQETQYF. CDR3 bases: TGTGCCACCAGTGACCCGGGACGGTTCCAAGAGACCCAGTACTTC.

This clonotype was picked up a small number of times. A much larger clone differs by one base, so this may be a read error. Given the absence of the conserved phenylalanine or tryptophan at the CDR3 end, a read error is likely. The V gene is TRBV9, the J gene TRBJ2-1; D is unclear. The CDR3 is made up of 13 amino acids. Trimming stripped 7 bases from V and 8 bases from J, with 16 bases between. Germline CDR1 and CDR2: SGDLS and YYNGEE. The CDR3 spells CASGMADPYEQFS. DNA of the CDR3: TGTGCCAGCGGGATGGCCGATCCGTATGAGCAGTTCTCC.

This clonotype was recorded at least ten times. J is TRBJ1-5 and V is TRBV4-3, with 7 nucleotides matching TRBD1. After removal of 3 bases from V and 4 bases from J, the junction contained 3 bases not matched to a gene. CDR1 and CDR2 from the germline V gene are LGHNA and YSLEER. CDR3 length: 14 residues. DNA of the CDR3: TGCGCCAGCAGCCAGGACAGGAAAAATCAGCCCCAGCATTTT. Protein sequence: CASSQDRKNQPQHF.

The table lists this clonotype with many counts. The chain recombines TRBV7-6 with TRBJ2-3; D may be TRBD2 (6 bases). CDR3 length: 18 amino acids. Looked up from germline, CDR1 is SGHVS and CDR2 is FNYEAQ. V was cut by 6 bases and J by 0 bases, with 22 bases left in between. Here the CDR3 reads CASSFRVSGLRSTDTQYF. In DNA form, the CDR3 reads TGTGCCAGCAGTTTCAGGGTTAGCGGACTCCGGAGCACAGATACGCAGTATTTT.

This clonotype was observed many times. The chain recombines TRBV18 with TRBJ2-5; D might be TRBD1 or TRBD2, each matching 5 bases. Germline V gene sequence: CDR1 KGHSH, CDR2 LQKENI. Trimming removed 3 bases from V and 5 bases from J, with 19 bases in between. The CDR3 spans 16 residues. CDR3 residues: CASSPYRDARGETQYF. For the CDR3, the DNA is TGTGCCAGCTCACCCTACCGGGACGCCCGCGGTGAGACCCAGTACTTC.

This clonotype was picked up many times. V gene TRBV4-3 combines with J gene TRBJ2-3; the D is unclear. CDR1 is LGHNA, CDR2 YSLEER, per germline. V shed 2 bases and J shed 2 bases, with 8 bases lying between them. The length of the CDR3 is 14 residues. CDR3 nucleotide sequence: TGCGCCAGCAGCCAAAGTCTTACCACAGATACGCAGTATTTT. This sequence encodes CASSQSLTTDTQYF.

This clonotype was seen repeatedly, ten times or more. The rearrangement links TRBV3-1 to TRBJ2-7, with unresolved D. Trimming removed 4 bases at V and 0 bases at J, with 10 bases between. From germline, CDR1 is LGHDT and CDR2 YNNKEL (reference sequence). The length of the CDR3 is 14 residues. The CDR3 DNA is TGTGCCAGCAGCCTCGAGGTGATCTCCTACGAGCAGTACTTC. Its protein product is CASSLEVISYEQYF.

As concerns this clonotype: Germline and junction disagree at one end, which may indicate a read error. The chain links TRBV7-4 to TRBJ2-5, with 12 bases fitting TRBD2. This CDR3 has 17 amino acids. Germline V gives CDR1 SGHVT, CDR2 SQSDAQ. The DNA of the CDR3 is TGTGCCAGCAGCCCCCGGGGACTAGCGGGTGCTCAAGAGCCCCAGTACTTC. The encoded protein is CASSPRGLAGAQEPQYF.

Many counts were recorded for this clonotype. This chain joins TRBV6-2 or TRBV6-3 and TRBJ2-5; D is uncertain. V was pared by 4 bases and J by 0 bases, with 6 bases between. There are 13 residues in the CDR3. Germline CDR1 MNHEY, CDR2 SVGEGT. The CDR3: CASSLNYQETQYF. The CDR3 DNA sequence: TGTGCCAGCAGTTTAAACTACCAAGAGACCCAGTACTTC.

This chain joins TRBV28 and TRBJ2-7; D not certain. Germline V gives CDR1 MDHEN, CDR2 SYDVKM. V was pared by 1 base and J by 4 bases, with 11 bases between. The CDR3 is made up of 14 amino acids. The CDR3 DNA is TGTGCCAGCAGTTTATTGGCCAACCGTTACGAGCAGTACTTC. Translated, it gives CASSLLANRYEQYF.

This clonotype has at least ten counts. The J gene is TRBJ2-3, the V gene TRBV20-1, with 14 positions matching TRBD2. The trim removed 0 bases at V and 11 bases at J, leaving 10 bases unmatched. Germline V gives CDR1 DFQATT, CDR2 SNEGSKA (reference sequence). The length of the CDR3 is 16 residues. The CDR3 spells CSARDPGTSGSSVQYF. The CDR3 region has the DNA TGCAGTGCTAGAGATCCGGGGACTAGCGGGAGTTCCGTGCAGTATTTT.

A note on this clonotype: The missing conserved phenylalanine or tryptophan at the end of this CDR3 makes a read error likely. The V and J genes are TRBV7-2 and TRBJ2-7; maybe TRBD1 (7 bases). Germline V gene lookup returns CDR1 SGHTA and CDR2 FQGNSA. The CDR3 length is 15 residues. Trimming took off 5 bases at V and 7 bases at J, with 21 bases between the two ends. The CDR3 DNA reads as TGTGCCAGCAGCCAGAGACAGGGACTGTACGGTGAGCAGTACTGT. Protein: CASSQRQGLYGEQYC.

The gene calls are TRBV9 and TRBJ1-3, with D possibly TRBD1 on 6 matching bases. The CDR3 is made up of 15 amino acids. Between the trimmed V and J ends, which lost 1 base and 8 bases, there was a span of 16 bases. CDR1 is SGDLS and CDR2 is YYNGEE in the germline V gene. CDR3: CASSVLGAVLDTIYF. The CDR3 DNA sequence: TGTGCCAGCAGCGTATTGGGGGCTGTCTTGGACACCATATATTTT.

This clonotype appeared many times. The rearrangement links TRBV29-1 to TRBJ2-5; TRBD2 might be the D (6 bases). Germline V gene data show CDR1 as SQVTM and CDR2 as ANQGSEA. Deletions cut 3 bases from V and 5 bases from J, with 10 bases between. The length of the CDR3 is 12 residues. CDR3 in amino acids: CSVDVGRETQYF. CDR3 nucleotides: TGCAGCGTTGACGTGGGGAGGGAGACCCAGTACTTC.

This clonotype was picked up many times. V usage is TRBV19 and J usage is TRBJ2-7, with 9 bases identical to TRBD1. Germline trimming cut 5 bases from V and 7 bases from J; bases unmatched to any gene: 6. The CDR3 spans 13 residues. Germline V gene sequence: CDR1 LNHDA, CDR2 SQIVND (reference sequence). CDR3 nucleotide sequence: TGTGCCAGTAGTTCCTGGACAGGGGAAGAGCAGTACTTC. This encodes CASSSWTGEEQYF.

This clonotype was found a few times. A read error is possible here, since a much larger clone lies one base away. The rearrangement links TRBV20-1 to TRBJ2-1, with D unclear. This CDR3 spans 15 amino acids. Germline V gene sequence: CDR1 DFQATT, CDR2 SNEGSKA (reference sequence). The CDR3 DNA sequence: TGCAGTGCTCCCCCAGTGGGAAAGTCCTCCAATGAGCAGTTCTTC. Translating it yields CSAPPVGKSSNEQFF.

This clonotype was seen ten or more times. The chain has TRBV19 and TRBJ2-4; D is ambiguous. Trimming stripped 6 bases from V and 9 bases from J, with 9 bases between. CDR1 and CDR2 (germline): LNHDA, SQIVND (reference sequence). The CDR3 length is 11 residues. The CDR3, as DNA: TGTGCCAGTAGGAATGGAGCCATTCAGTACTTC. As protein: CASRNGAIQYF. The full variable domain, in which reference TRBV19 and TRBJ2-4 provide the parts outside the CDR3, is DGGITQSPKYLFRKEGQNVTLSCEQNLNHDAMYWYRQDPGQGLRLIYYSQIVNDFQKGDIAEGYSVSREKKESFPLTVTSAQKNPTAFYLCASRNGAIQYFGAGTRLSVL.

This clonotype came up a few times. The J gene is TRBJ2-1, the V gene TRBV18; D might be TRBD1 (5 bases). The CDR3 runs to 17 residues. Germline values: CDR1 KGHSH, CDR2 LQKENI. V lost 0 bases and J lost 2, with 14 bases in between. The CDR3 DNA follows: TGTGCCAGCTCACCACCAATAGGCCAGGGAACCTACAATGAGCAGTTCTTC. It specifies CASSPPIGQGTYNEQFF.

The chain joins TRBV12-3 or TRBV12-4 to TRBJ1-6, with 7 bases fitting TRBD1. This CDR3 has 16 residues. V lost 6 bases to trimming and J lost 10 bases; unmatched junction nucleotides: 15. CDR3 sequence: CASRLRSQGGGSPLHF. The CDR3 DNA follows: TGTGCCAGCAGGCTTAGGTCCCAGGGGGGAGGATCACCCCTCCACTTT.

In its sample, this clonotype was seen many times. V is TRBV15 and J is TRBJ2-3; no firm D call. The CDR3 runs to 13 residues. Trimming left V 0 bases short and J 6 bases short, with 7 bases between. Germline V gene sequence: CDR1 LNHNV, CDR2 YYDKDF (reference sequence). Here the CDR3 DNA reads TGTGCCACCAGCAGAGATGTGACGGATACGCAGTATTTT. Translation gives CATSRDVTDTQYF.

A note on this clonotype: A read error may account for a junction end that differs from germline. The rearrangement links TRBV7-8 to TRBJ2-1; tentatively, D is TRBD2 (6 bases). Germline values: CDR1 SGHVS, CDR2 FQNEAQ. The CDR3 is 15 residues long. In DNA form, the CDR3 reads TGTGTCAGCAGCTTACGAGGGAGGACGAACAATGAGCAGTTCTTC. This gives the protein CVSSLRGRTNNEQFF.